The 27 T cell receptor beta chains given below trace back to one sample, sequenced in a study of beta chain features in type 1 diabetes. The investigators reverse transcribed all of the isolated RNA, so they sequenced expressed TCRB transcripts. The assay was immunoSEQ multiplex PCR, and TCRdb's table has in-frame clones only and misses some. The sample records almost 350,000 clones, roughly 8% being singletons. The sequenced material came from central memory CD4+ T cells from blood. These receptors all stem from a woman aged 18-30 years in good health.

The rearrangement links TRBV28 to TRBJ1-1; 8 bases match TRBD1. CDR1 and CDR2 from the germline V gene are MDHEN and SYDVKM. The CDR3 loop spans 14 amino acids. Trimming cost V 6 bases and J 4 bases; bases outside gene matches: 7. The CDR3, as DNA: TGTGCCAGCAGCCAGATCGACAGGGGCACTGAAGCTTTCTTT. This codes for CASSQIDRGTEAFF.

This rearrangement joins TRBV20-1 to TRBJ2-1; weak D call: TRBD2 (6 bases). The V gene's germline CDR1 is DFQATT and CDR2 SNEGSKA (reference sequence). Deletions cut 6 bases from V and 8 bases from J, with 11 bases between. There are 11 residues in the CDR3. The CDR3 region is CSAHSGHEQFF. Written as DNA, the CDR3 is TGCAGTGCCCATAGCGGCCATGAGCAGTTCTTC.

This clone was counted only a few times. V usage is TRBV27 and J usage is TRBJ2-6; no definite D call. Deletions cut 5 bases from V and 0 bases from J, with 11 bases between. The CDR3 runs to 16 residues. Germline-derived CDR1 and CDR2 are MNHEY and SMNVEV (reference sequence). The DNA of the CDR3 is TGTGCCAGCAGTCCAGTGGCTGGCTCTGGGGCCAACGTCCTGACTTTC. Translation gives CASSPVAGSGANVLTF.

This clone was counted ten times or more. The chain employs TRBV18 and TRBJ2-6; D not resolved. The CDR3 length is 13 residues. V was cut by 4 bases and J by 6 bases, with 7 bases left in between. Germline CDR1 is KGHSH and CDR2 is LQKENI. CDR3 loop: CASSQGLANVLTF. As DNA, the CDR3 is TGTGCCAGCTCACAGGGCTTGGCCAACGTCCTGACTTTC.

This clone was counted between two and nine times. The chain couples TRBV7-2 to TRBJ2-5; TRBD2 aligns across 13 bases. The CDR3 spans 17 residues. With V trimmed by 1 base and J by 5 bases, 7 bases remained unmatched. Germline V gene lookup returns CDR1 SGHTA and CDR2 FQGNSA. CDR3 DNA sequence: TGTGCCAGCAGCTTAGTACTAGCGGGAGGGACTGGGGAGACCCAGTACTTC. This translates into CASSLVLAGGTGETQYF.

This clone was counted only a few times. The chain employs TRBV7-2 and TRBJ1-4; no definite D call. The length of the CDR3 is 14 residues. CDR1 and CDR2 from the germline V gene are SGHTA and FQGNSA. Trimming took 5 bases from V and 8 from J, leaving 15 bases between them. DNA of the CDR3: TGTGCCAGCAGCCGCTCGGAAGGGCGGGAAAAACTGTTTTTT. This encodes CASSRSEGREKLFF.

The rearrangement uses TRBV7-9 and TRBJ1-2; D might be TRBD1 (5 bases). Trimming cost V 7 bases and J 6 bases, with 18 bases left between them. The CDR3 has 14 amino acids. Per germline, CDR1 SEHNR and CDR2 FQNEAQ (reference sequence). The CDR3 DNA reads TGTGCCAGCACGCTACCCGGGACGGGAAATGGCTACACCTTC. Translated: CASTLPGTGNGYTF.

V gene TRBV28 combines with J gene TRBJ2-4; D is ambiguous. With 1 base removed from V and 1 base from J, the gap between germline ends came to 14 bases. Germline CDR1 reads MDHEN; CDR2 reads SYDVKM. There are 17 residues in the CDR3. Here the CDR3 reads CASSLSFSLGAKNIQYF. As DNA, the CDR3 is TGTGCCAGCAGTTTATCTTTTTCTCTGGGGGCCAAAAACATTCAGTACTTC. Based on the CDR3 plus reference TRBV28 and TRBJ2-4, the full variable domain is DVKVTQSSRYLVKRTGEKVFLECVQDMDHENMFWYRQDPGLGLRLIYFSYDVKMKEKGDIPEGYSVSREKKERFSLILESASTNQTSMYLCASSLSFSLGAKNIQYFGAGTRLSVL.

The genes are TRBV11-3 and TRBJ1-1, with TRBD1 identical over 7 bases. CDR3 size: 13 residues. The ends lost 4 bases at V and 5 bases at J; junction bases unmatched: 4. Per germline, CDR1 SGHNT and CDR2 YENEEA. CDR3 loop: CASSYGTETEAFF. CDR3 bases: TGTGCCAGCAGCTATGGGACAGAAACTGAAGCTTTCTTT.

V gene TRBV28 combines with J gene TRBJ1-1, with D hard to call. The CDR3 covers 12 residues. Per germline, CDR1 MDHEN and CDR2 SYDVKM. V was pared by 1 base and J by 11 bases, with 11 bases between. This chain's CDR3 is CASSLFLGSAFF. The CDR3, as DNA: TGTGCCAGCAGTTTATTTTTAGGGAGCGCTTTCTTT.

With regard to this clone: An end of the junction differs from the germline gene, which may be a read error. J is TRBJ1-1 and V is TRBV6-1, with D uncertain. The CDR3 is 17 amino acids. Germline V gives CDR1 MNHNS, CDR2 SASEGT. CDR3 protein: CAISDEGRRPMNTEAFF. The CDR3 DNA follows: TGTGCCATCAGTGACGAAGGGCGGCGTCCCATGAACACTGAAGCTTTCTTT.

In this sample, this clone turned up a few times. The chain joins TRBV2 to TRBJ2-7, with D hard to call. Trimming pared 8 bases from V and 0 bases from J, leaving 17 bases between. Germline V gives CDR1 SNHLY, CDR2 FYNNEI. CDR3 size: 15 residues. This CDR3 is CASAPPGYISYEQYF. The CDR3 coding sequence is TGTGCCAGCGCCCCCCCGGGTTATATCTCCTACGAGCAGTACTTC.

The chain recombines TRBV7-9 with TRBJ2-7; 9 nucleotides line up with TRBD2. This CDR3 has 15 amino acids. V lost 4 bases and J lost 6; bases outside the gene matches: 10. Germline assignment: CDR1 SEHNR and CDR2 FQNEAQ (reference sequence). The CDR3, as DNA: TGTGCCAGCAGCTCTTCCGGGACTAGCATCTCCGAGCAGTACTTC. Translated, it gives CASSSSGTSISEQYF.

The V and J genes are TRBV6-1 and TRBJ1-5, with D perhaps TRBD1 (5 bases). Trimming took 7 bases from V and 7 from J, leaving 20 bases between them. The CDR3 contains 15 residues. Germline V gives CDR1 MNHNS, CDR2 SASEGT. The CDR3 nucleotides are TGTGCCAGCAAACTAACGAAGGCGCAGGGACAGCCCCAGCATTTT. It yields the protein CASKLTKAQGQPQHF.

The chain recombines TRBV28 with TRBJ2-1; a possible D gene is TRBD2 (5 bases). V dropped 2 bases and J dropped 0 bases, with 11 bases sitting between them. In germline, CDR1 is MDHEN, CDR2 SYDVKM. This CDR3 comprises 16 residues. CDR3 in DNA: TGTGCCAGCAGTTTAACCCGGGGAAGCTCCTACAATGAGCAGTTCTTC. Its translation: CASSLTRGSSYNEQFF. The full variable domain, its missing parts supplied by reference TRBV28 and TRBJ2-1, is DVKVTQSSRYLVKRTGEKVFLECVQDMDHENMFWYRQDPGLGLRLIYFSYDVKMKEKGDIPEGYSVSREKKERFSLILESASTNQTSMYLCASSLTRGSSYNEQFFGPGTRLTVL.

The chain combines TRBV7-3 with TRBJ2-5; TRBD2 might be the D (6 bases). CDR3 length: 13 amino acids. Trimming removed 5 bases at V and 5 bases at J, with 12 bases between. Per the germline V gene, CDR1 is SGHTA and CDR2 is FQGTGA. CDR3 loop: CASSPKGRETQYF. The CDR3 coding sequence is TGTGCCAGCAGCCCCAAGGGGAGGGAGACCCAGTACTTC.

This clone was picked up a small number of times. The chain combines TRBV7-9 with TRBJ1-3, with D unresolved. The V and J ends lost 0 bases and 4 bases respectively, with 1 base between them. CDR1 and CDR2 from the germline V gene are SEHNR and FQNEAQ (reference sequence). The CDR3 covers 12 residues. The CDR3 protein is CASSLAGNTIYF. CDR3 sequence (DNA): TGTGCCAGCAGCTTAGCGGGAAACACCATATATTTT. Using reference TRBV7-9 and TRBJ1-3 for the parts outside the CDR3, the full variable domain is DTGVSQNPRHKITKRGQNVTFRCDPISEHNRLYWYRQTLGQGPEFLTYFQNEAQLEKSRLLSDRFSAERPKGSFSTLEIQRTEQGDSAMYLCASSLAGNTIYFGEGSWLTVV.

The chain has TRBV28 and TRBJ1-5; TRBD1 matches at 7 bases. The CDR3 is 19 amino acids. The V and J ends lost 6 bases and 0 bases, in that order; junction bases with no gene match: 17. Germline lookup yields CDR1 MDHEN and CDR2 SYDVKM. The CDR3 DNA reads as TGTGCCAGCAGGACAGGGACGTATGTACAGCTCTATAGCAATCAGCCCCAGCATTTT. Its protein is CASRTGTYVQLYSNQPQHF.

This clone was recorded a few times. The sample holds other DNA sequences that translate to the same CDR3. This chain's CDR3 is CASSQDLAGATDTQYF. For the CDR3, the DNA is TGCGCCAGCAGCCAAGATCTTGCAGGGGCCACAGATACGCAGTATTTT. The rearrangement links TRBV4-3 to TRBJ2-3, with D possibly TRBD1 on 6 matching bases. This CDR3 contains 16 residues. Trimming took off 0 bases at V and 2 bases at J, with 12 bases between the two ends. CDR1 is LGHNA and CDR2 is YSLEER in the germline V gene.

This clone was seen many times. The V and J genes are TRBV18 and TRBJ2-5, with D perhaps matching TRBD2 (6 bases). The CDR3 runs 13 residues. The germline CDR1 and CDR2 sequences are KGHSH and LQKENI. With 5 bases removed from V and 1 base from J, the gap between germline ends came to 8 bases. This CDR3 reads CASSGSGQETQYF. In nucleotides, the CDR3 is TGTGCCAGCTCAGGTAGCGGCCAAGAGACCCAGTACTTC.

This clone was recorded many times. CDR3 residues: CASSLVGRVGEQFF. The CDR3 region has the DNA TGTGCCAGCAGCTTAGTCGGGAGGGTTGGTGAGCAGTTCTTC. The chain is built from TRBV11-2 and TRBJ2-1; TRBD2 agrees at 8 bases. Unmatched junction bases numbered 5, after V lost 1 base and J lost 9 bases. Germline-derived CDR1 and CDR2 are SGHAT and FQNNGV. The CDR3 consists of 14 residues.

This clone has just a few counts. The chain carries TRBV5-1 and TRBJ2-7; 9 bases line up with TRBD1. With V trimmed by 3 bases and J by 4 bases, 8 bases remained unmatched. Germline-derived CDR1 and CDR2 are SGHRS and YFSETQ. The CDR3 totals 15 residues. CDR3 residues: CASSSGTGYEYEQYF. The CDR3 region has the DNA TGCGCCAGCAGCTCCGGGACAGGGTACGAGTACGAGCAGTACTTC.

The chain is built from TRBV28 and TRBJ2-7; no clear D gene. V was trimmed by 4 bases and J by 5 bases, leaving 6 bases between them. This CDR3 has 11 residues. Germline lookup yields CDR1 MDHEN and CDR2 SYDVKM. DNA for the CDR3: TGTGCCAGCAGTTCAAGGCACGAGCAGTACTTC. It specifies CASSSRHEQYF. The complete variable domain, with remaining parts taken from reference TRBV28 and TRBJ2-7, reads DVKVTQSSRYLVKRTGEKVFLECVQDMDHENMFWYRQDPGLGLRLIYFSYDVKMKEKGDIPEGYSVSREKKERFSLILESASTNQTSMYLCASSSRHEQYFGPGTRLTVT.

CDR3 region: CASRLQGTNYGYTF. The CDR3 DNA is TGTGCCAGTAGGTTACAGGGCACTAACTATGGCTACACCTTC. This chain joins TRBV19 and TRBJ1-2; D is perhaps TRBD1 (6 bases). The CDR3 loop spans 14 amino acids. Looked up from germline, CDR1 is LNHDA and CDR2 is SQIVND (reference sequence). The V end lost 6 bases, the J end lost 0 bases, and 11 bases lay between the germline ends.

The V gene is TRBV15, the J gene TRBJ2-7, with no clear D. Between the trimmed V and J ends, which lost 2 bases and 1 base, there was a span of 12 bases. There are 15 residues in the CDR3. Per germline, CDR1 LNHNV and CDR2 YYDKDF (reference sequence). The CDR3 DNA is TGTGCCACCAGCAGACGCCGGACGGCGTCCTACGAGCAGTACTTC. Residues: CATSRRRTASYEQYF.

This clone was counted only a few times. The junction shows a germline mismatch at one end, possibly a read error. This chain links TRBV7-3 with TRBJ2-1; 11 bases line up with TRBD2. This CDR3 spans 14 amino acids. Germline values: CDR1 SGHTA, CDR2 FQGTGA. The CDR3 DNA follows: TGTGCTAGCAGCTTACTAGCGGGAGCGAGTGAGCAGTTCTTC. Translated: CASSLLAGASEQFF.

This sequence joins TRBV6-5 and TRBJ2-7; TRBD1 is a possible D gene (5 bases). Germline V gene lookup returns CDR1 MNHEY and CDR2 SVGAGI. The length of the CDR3 is 13 residues. V lost 4 bases and J lost 2, with 9 bases in between. In DNA, the CDR3 is TGTGCCAGCAGTTCGCAGGGCCCCTACGAGCAGTACTTC. Translation: CASSSQGPYEQYF.